This T cell receptor beta chain stems from a study of PD-L1 blockade in urothelial cancer (TCRdb year 2017). For the wider study: Every patient began therapy around 2014 and was given atezolizumab 1,200 mg intravenously every 3 weeks. Twenty-five of 29 patients were males with bladder-origin urothelial cancer, and about 60% of the 29 reported a prior smoking history. Patients had an ECOG performance status of 0 or 1 and had received between 0 and 3 prior chemotherapy regimens. Blood samples were analyzed at 3 weeks after treatment start (second dose) and at 6 weeks after treatment start. A median of about 140,000 T cells and just over 80,000 unique TCRs was obtained from blood samples, and a median clonality of approximately 0.08 was observed. An exploratory multi-omic analysis was conducted of the somatic, immune and clinical correlates of response to PD-L1 blockade with atezolizumab in urothelial cancer. Pretreatment tumor samples and matched peripheral blood, collected serially before and after atezolizumab treatment, underwent TCR sequencing. Progression-free survival longer than 6 months counted as durable clinical benefit, and TCR features were additionally tested against both progression-free and overall survival. Whole exome sequencing and RNA sequencing of pretreatment tumors were performed alongside TCR sequencing in the same patients. Roughly ten patients achieved durable clinical benefit and roughly 20 did not. Pretreatment blood TCR-seq was available for twenty-nine patients, at least one posttreatment blood collection was obtained for around 25 patients, and tumor TCR-seq was available for around 25 patients.

Each PCR received spiked-in synthetic TCR analog templates so that absolute template abundance could be estimated from read counts. Using the immunoSEQ assay, TCRbeta CDR3 regions were amplified from genomic DNA with bias-controlled V and J gene primers. Rearranged TCRbeta segments were sequenced at approximately 20X coverage. In the original analysis: Sequencing errors were corrected by clustering and CDR3s were annotated against IMGT to assign V, D and J genes. Downstream analyses used only productive TCRbeta rearrangements and left out out-of-frame or stop-codon sequences. Clonality was computed as one minus Shannon entropy normalized by the log of the number of unique productive sequences. Clones differing between time points or between blood and tumor were identified using Fisher's exact test with Benjamini-Hochberg correction, with an adjusted p below 0.01 applied as the threshold. As stored in TCRdb, this immuneACCESS dataset retains in-frame rearrangements with V and J assigned. A fraction of the clones does not appear; measured against another copy, unresolved V genes explain less than half of the discrepancy, and the remainder lacks a known reason. V, J and clone size are those of that table, while D and trimming were read from the DNA. The sample table holds fewer than 90,000 clones, of which approximately 90% were seen once. Approximately 0.89% of the sample rests with the top ten.

What the study reported, not specific to this receptor: Patients with durable benefit showed greater expansion of tumor-associated TCR clones in peripheral blood 3 weeks after starting treatment (n of about 20, p = 0.022). A pretreatment peripheral blood TCR clonality below the median was linked to improved progression-free and overall survival. Because of the small sample size (n ≈ 27) and the many exploratory analyses performed, the results are intended to be regarded as hypothesis-generating.

The trim is 0 bases for V and 3 bases for J, with a gap of 9 bases between the germline ends. The CDR3 starts with the cysteine, ends with the phenylalanine, and has 15 residues. Of all the DNA, just the CDR3 is kept, 45 bases in frame from base 1. CDR1 and CDR2 (SGHKS, YYEKEE) derive from the germline V gene (reference sequence). Comments on this clone: This receptor's antigen is unknown. Per-base quality was not reported, and no clone a single base away is much larger than it.

What the time point label conveys for this sample: peripheral blood 6 weeks after treatment start. A total of 29 patients with locally advanced or metastatic urothelial carcinoma, treated at Memorial Sloan Kettering on a trial protocol, made up the cohort. Peripheral blood mononuclear cells were collected pretreatment and during treatment, at between 1 and 8 total time points per patient. The Qiagen DNeasy Blood extraction kit was used to purify genomic DNA from total PBMCs and tumor samples. PBMCs were collected pretreatment and during treatment and were isolated and stored as previously described.

This specimen consisted of PBMCs, obtained around atezolizumab (anti-PD-L1) treatment. This TCR derives from a woman older than 75 with urothelial cancer. The sequence links TRBV5-5 to TRBJ1-4, with TRBD1 as a weak D call on 5 bases. The bases are TGTGCCAGCAGCTTGGCTACAGGCCCTAATGAAAAACTGTTTTTT. This sequence encodes CASSLATGPNEKLFF.